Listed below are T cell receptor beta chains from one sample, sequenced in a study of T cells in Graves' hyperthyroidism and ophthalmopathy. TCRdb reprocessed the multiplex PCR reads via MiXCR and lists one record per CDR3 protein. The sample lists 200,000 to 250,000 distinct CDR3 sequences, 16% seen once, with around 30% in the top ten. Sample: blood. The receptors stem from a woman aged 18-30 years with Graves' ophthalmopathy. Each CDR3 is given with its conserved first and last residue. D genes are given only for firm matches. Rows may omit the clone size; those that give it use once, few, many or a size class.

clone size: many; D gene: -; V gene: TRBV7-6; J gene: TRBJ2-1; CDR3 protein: CASSLSGTYNEQFF; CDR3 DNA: TGTGCCAGCAGCTTAAGCGGAACCTACAATGAGCAGTTCTTC
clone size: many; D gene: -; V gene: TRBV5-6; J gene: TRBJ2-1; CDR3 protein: CASSLGVTRSSYNEQFF; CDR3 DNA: TGTGCCAGCAGCTTGGGGGTGACACGCAGCTCCTACAATGAGCAGTTCTTC
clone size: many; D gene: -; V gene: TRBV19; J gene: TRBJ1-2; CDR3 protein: CASSHPTYIFRDYGYTF; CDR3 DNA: TGTGCCAGTAGTCATCCGACCTACATCTTTAGGGACTATGGCTACACCTTC
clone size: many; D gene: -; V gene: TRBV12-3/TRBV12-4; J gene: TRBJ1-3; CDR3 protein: CASSYFSGNTIYF; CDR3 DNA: TGTGCCAGCAGTTACTTCTCTGGAAACACCATATATTTT
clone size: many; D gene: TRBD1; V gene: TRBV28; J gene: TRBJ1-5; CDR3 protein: CASTGTGGSRQPQHF; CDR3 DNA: TGTGCCAGCACCGGGACAGGGGGAAGTCGGCAGCCCCAGCATTTT
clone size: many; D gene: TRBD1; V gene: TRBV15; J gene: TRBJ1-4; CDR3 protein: CATSRDLETGGKGNEKLFF; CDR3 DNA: TGTGCCACCAGCAGAGATCTGGAGACAGGGGGGAAGGGTAATGAAAAACTGTTTTTT
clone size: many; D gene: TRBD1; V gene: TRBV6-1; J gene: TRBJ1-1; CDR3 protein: CASSWGQGRRTEAFF; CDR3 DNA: TGTGCCAGCAGTTGGGGACAGGGGCGGCGGACTGAAGCTTTCTTT
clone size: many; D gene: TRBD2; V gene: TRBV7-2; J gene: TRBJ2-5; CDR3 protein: CASSYRLAGGPQTQYF; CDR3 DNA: TGTGCCAGCAGCTACCGACTAGCGGGGGGGCCACAGACCCAGTACTTC
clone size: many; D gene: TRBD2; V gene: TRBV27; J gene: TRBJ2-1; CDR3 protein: CASSITSDSYNEQFF; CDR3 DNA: TGTGCCAGCAGTATAACTAGCGACTCCTACAATGAGCAGTTCTTC
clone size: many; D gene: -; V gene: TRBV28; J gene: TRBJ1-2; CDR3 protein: CASRLPGQGGGYTF; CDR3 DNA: TGTGCCAGCAGACTCCCCGGGCAGGGTGGTGGCTACACCTTC
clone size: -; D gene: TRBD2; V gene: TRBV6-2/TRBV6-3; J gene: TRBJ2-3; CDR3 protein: CASTTGLAGETDTQYF; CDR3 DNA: TGTGCCAGCACAACGGGACTAGCGGGAGAAACAGATACGCAGTATTTT
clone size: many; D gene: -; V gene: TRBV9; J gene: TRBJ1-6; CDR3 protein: CASSVGDGGALHF; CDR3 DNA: TGTGCCAGCAGCGTAGGGGACGGCGGCGCCCTCCACTTT
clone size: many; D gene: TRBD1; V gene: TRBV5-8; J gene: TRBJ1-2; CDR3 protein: CASSLDNRGGYGYTF; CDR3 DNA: TGTGCCAGCAGCTTGGACAACAGGGGTGGCTATGGCTACACCTTC
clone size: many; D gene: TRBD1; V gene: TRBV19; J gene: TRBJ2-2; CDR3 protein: CASRTGGNTGELFF; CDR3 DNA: TGTGCCAGCAGGACAGGGGGGAACACCGGGGAGCTGTTTTTT
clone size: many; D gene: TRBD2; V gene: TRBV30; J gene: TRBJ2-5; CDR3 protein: CAWSDGRTQRETQYF; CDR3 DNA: TGTGCCTGGAGTGACGGGAGGACCCAGAGGGAGACCCAGTACTTC